This TCR beta chain was sequenced during a study of response to subunit inactivated influenza vaccine. Study-level results: Each seasonal influenza vaccination recruits few new T cells, the authors suggested.

TCRdb re-called the RT-PCR reads through MiXCR, storing one row per CDR3 protein. The table has 500,000 to 600,000 distinct CDR3 sequences, about 7.6% seen once. Per the germline V gene, CDR1 is LGHDT and CDR2 is YNNKEL (reference sequence). This CDR3 is built from 12 residues. Trimming left V 4 bases short and J 7 bases short, with 10 bases between. About this clonotype itself: Its antigen remains unknown.

The TCR sequence derives from a man aged 50-75 years who received an inactivated influenza vaccine. This chain connects TRBV3-1 to TRBJ1-2, with a possible D match to TRBD1 (5 bases). The starting material was PBMCs from blood, obtained 23 months after vaccination. The CDR3 DNA reads TGTGCCAGCAGCCCGGGGCTGGTTGGCTACACCTTC. Protein sequence: CASSPGLVGYTF.